The next 29 T cell receptor beta chains were all read from a single sample in a study of blood T cell repertoires in COVID-19. Clones were read by immunoSEQ multiplex PCR, and TCRdb kept only the in-frame ones, dropping some. The table has around 330,000 clones, around 90% seen once; the top ten hold 2.6%. Sample: PBMCs or T cells enriched from blood (not recorded which). The receptors stem from a man aged 55 to 70 who had recovered from COVID-19.

The chain is built from TRBV12-5 and TRBJ2-7; TRBD2 matches at 11 bases. Germline V gene data show CDR1 as LGHNT and CDR2 as FRNRAP. The V segment lost 5 bases and the J segment 5 bases; nucleotides outside the gene matches: 11. The CDR3 is 16 amino acids. The CDR3 DNA sequence: TGTGCTAGTGGTCTCGTACTAGCGGGAGTAGGGGACGAGCAGTACTTC. Translating it yields CASGLVLAGVGDEQYF. The complete variable domain, with remaining parts taken from reference TRBV12-5 and TRBJ2-7, reads DARVTQTPRHKVTEMGQEVTMRCQPILGHNTVFWYRQTMMQGLELLAYFRNRAPLDDSGMPKDRFSAEMPDATLATLKIQPSEPRDSAVYFCASGLVLAGVGDEQYFGPGTRLTVT.

This clone was seen only once. The gene calls are TRBV5-8 and TRBJ1-1; D is uncertain. Germline V gene data show CDR1 as SGHTS and CDR2 as YDEGEE. The CDR3 consists of 16 residues. Trimming left V 0 bases short and J 3 bases short, with 15 bases between. CDR3 bases: TGTGCCAGCAGCTTGGTGGGGTACGGAGGTGACACTGAAGCTTTCTTT. The encoded protein is CASSLVGYGGDTEAFF.

This chain uses TRBV7-3 with TRBJ2-3; perhaps TRBD1 as D (5 bases). The germline V and J ends were trimmed by 0 bases and 2 bases, with 6 bases remaining between them. The germline V gene encodes CDR1 SGHTA and CDR2 FQGTGA. The CDR3 runs 14 residues. CDR3 nucleotide sequence: TGTGCCAGCAGCTTAACGGGGCCCACAGATACGCAGTATTTT. As protein: CASSLTGPTDTQYF.

The gene calls are TRBV10-3 and TRBJ1-6, with D unresolved. Between the trimmed V and J ends, which lost 0 bases and 6 bases, there was a span of 18 bases. This CDR3 comprises 18 residues. Germline CDR1 reads ENHRY; CDR2 reads SYGVKD. CDR3: CAISESPGVERVNSPLHF. CDR3 in DNA: TGTGCCATCAGTGAGTCGCCCGGGGTGGAACGCGTTAATTCACCCCTCCACTTT.

This rearrangement joins TRBV2 to TRBJ1-5; TRBD1 aligns across 7 bases. After removal of 2 bases from V and 7 bases from J, the junction contained 5 bases not matched to a gene. The germline V gene encodes CDR1 SNHLY and CDR2 FYNNEI. The CDR3 sequence is 14 residues long. CDR3 amino acids: CASSENRGGQPQHF. CDR3 bases: TGTGCCAGCAGTGAAAACAGGGGAGGACAGCCCCAGCATTTT.

This clone was detected once. The gene calls are TRBV30 and TRBJ1-2; TRBD1 matches at 9 bases. The CDR3 consists of 11 residues. The V segment lost 5 bases and the J segment 8 bases; nucleotides outside the gene matches: 3. Germline values: CDR1 GTSNPN, CDR2 SVGIG (reference sequence). The DNA of the CDR3 is TGTGCCTGGTACAGGGGGCAAGGCTACACCTTC. The encoded protein is CAWYRGQGYTF.

This rearrangement joins TRBV21-1 to TRBJ2-7; no check of the table's D call, TRBD1, against the DNA was made. TRBV21-1 constitutes a pseudogene. The CDR3 consists of 15 residues. The DNA for the CDR3 is TGTGCCAGCAGCGAGAGGGACAGGGTCTCCTACGAGCAGTACTTC. This sequence encodes CASSERDRVSYEQYF.

This chain uses TRBV12-3 or TRBV12-4 with TRBJ1-2; 9 nucleotides match TRBD1. Trimming cost V 5 bases and J 9 bases; bases outside gene matches: 7. The CDR3 has 13 residues. In DNA form, the CDR3 reads TGTGCCAGCAGTAAGGGACAGGGTGTAAGCTACACCTTC. Protein product: CASSKGQGVSYTF.

The rearrangement uses TRBV6-1 and TRBJ1-5, with D possibly being TRBD1 (5 bases). This CDR3 spans 16 amino acids. V lost 4 bases and J 0 bases, leaving 13 bases between the germline ends. Per the germline V gene, CDR1 is MNHNS and CDR2 is SASEGT. The CDR3 coding sequence is TGTGCCAGCAGTGCCGGGGGGTACTATAGCAATCAGCCCCAGCATTTT. The encoded protein is CASSAGGYYSNQPQHF.

The V gene is TRBV7-9, the J gene TRBJ2-1, with D possibly matching TRBD1 (6 bases). The CDR3 runs 16 residues. V shed 4 bases and J shed 0 bases, with 13 bases lying between them. CDR1 SEHNR and CDR2 FQNEAQ come from the germline V gene (reference sequence). CDR3 in amino acids: CASSSQGSHSYNEQFF. The CDR3 region has the DNA TGTGCCAGCAGCTCCCAGGGGTCACACTCCTACAATGAGCAGTTCTTC.

The genes are TRBV11-3 and TRBJ2-1, with 11 bases fitting TRBD2. The CDR3 extends over 17 amino acids. CDR1 is SGHNT and CDR2 is YENEEA in the germline V gene. J was trimmed by 7 bases and V by 1 base; bases with no gene match: 9. CDR3 residues: CASSLGISGGAKNEQFF. For the CDR3, the DNA is TGTGCCAGCAGCTTAGGTATTAGCGGGGGGGCCAAGAATGAGCAGTTCTTC.

V and J are TRBV29-1 and TRBJ1-1, with D possibly TRBD1 on 6 matching bases. CDR1 and CDR2 from the germline V gene are SQVTM and ANQGSEA. This CDR3 contains 13 residues. V lost 6 bases, J lost 2 bases, and 13 bases lay in between. The CDR3 coding sequence is TGCAGCGTCCTCGGACAGCCTAACACTGAAGCTTTCTTT. This codes for CSVLGQPNTEAFF.

The V call is TRBV4-1, the J call TRBJ2-7; the match to TRBD2 covers 10 bases. There are 16 residues in the CDR3. The germline gives CDR1 MGHRA, CDR2 YSYEKL. The trim removed 3 bases at V and 2 bases at J, leaving 7 bases unmatched. CDR3 sequence (DNA): TGCGCCAGCAGCCACGGCAGCGGGAGGGTGCCCTACGAGCAGTACTTC. Translation: CASSHGSGRVPYEQYF.

The J gene is TRBJ2-7, the V gene TRBV3-1 (or the pseudogene TRBV3-2), with D maybe TRBD2 (5 bases). Germline V gene lookup returns CDR1 LGHDT and CDR2 YNNKEL (reference sequence). Trimming removed 2 bases from V and 1 base from J, with 9 bases in between. The CDR3 consists of 14 residues. CDR3 in DNA: TGTGCCAGCAGCCAAAGAGGGTTTTCCTACGAGCAGTACTTC. Protein: CASSQRGFSYEQYF.

Comments on this clone: A much larger clonotype is one base distant, so this may be a read error. This rearrangement joins TRBV7-3 to TRBJ1-1; tentatively, D is TRBD1 (6 bases). V lost 2 bases and J lost 4, with 11 bases in between. This CDR3 has 14 amino acids. Germline V gives CDR1 SGHTA, CDR2 FQGTGA. CDR3 in amino acids: CASSLQGIGTEAFF. CDR3 coding DNA: TGTGCCAGCAGCTTACAGGGGATCGGCACTGAAGCTTTCTTT.

The chain combines TRBV19 with TRBJ2-2; 7 nucleotides align to TRBD1. Looked up from germline, CDR1 is LNHDA and CDR2 is SQIVND (reference sequence). The V and J ends lost 5 bases and 0 bases, in that order; junction bases with no gene match: 3. This CDR3 contains 15 residues. The CDR3 coding sequence is TGTGCCAGTAGTCCCGGGACAGCGAACACCGGGGAGCTGTTTTTT. The encoded protein is CASSPGTANTGELFF.

The chain links TRBV27 to TRBJ1-6; weak D call: TRBD1 (6 bases). CDR3 size: 18 residues. Trimming shortened V by 4 bases and J by 7 bases, and 23 bases separated the two germline ends. The germline V gene has CDR1 MNHEY and CDR2 SMNVEV (reference sequence). The DNA for the CDR3 is TGTGCCAGCAGTTCACCCACGCGCCGGACAGTACGAAATTCACCCCTCCACTTT. Translated, it gives CASSSPTRRTVRNSPLHF.

This clone was observed a single time. The gene calls are TRBV6-6 and TRBJ2-1; 10 nucleotides agree with TRBD2. The V gene end was trimmed by 7 bases and the J gene end by 8 bases; junction bases not matched to a gene: 14. The V gene's germline CDR1 is MNHNY and CDR2 SVGAGI (reference sequence). The CDR3 covers 16 residues. CDR3 residues: CASKPSLAGDRYEQFF. The DNA of the CDR3 is TGTGCCAGCAAGCCGAGCCTAGCGGGAGATAGGTATGAGCAGTTCTTC.

The V gene is TRBV9, the J gene TRBJ2-3; D is ambiguous. With 0 bases removed from V and 0 bases from J, the gap between germline ends came to 8 bases. Germline V gives CDR1 SGDLS, CDR2 YYNGEE. There are 15 residues in the CDR3. CDR3 sequence reads: CASSVGPTSTDTQYF. The CDR3 DNA reads TGTGCCAGCAGCGTAGGTCCAACTAGCACAGATACGCAGTATTTT.

The genes are TRBV14 and TRBJ1-2; the D is unclear. This CDR3 is built from 13 residues. The germline V and J ends were trimmed by 1 base and 4 bases, with 7 bases remaining between them. CDR1 SGHDN and CDR2 FVKESK come from the germline V gene. The CDR3 nucleotides read TGTGCCAGCAGCCAAGTATCCTTCTATGGCTACACCTTC. Protein: CASSQVSFYGYTF.

V gene TRBV5-5 combines with J gene TRBJ2-3, with 9 nucleotides matching TRBD1. Per the germline V gene, CDR1 is SGHKS and CDR2 is YYEKEE (reference sequence). V shed 0 bases, J shed 3 bases, and the junction held 5 bases outside the gene matches. The CDR3 totals 16 residues. DNA of the CDR3: TGTGCCAGCAGCTTGGGGGGGACAGGGTGGACAGATACGCAGTATTTT. Its translation: CASSLGGTGWTDTQYF.

A single count supports this clone. The J gene is TRBJ2-3, the V gene TRBV5-5, with a weak D call TRBD2 (6 bases). The CDR3 runs to 13 residues. V shed 9 bases and J shed 0 bases, with 11 bases lying between them. The germline CDR1 and CDR2 sequences are SGHKS and YYEKEE (reference sequence). The CDR3 bases are TGTGCCACGGTGGGGACTAGCACAGATACGCAGTATTTT. Protein sequence: CATVGTSTDTQYF.

The chain combines TRBV7-2 with TRBJ2-2; no reliable D call. The CDR3 runs 14 residues. Germline values: CDR1 SGHTA, CDR2 FQGNSA. V was trimmed by 5 bases and J by 4 bases, leaving 11 bases between them. The CDR3 reads CASSPMGATGELFF. The CDR3, as DNA: TGTGCCAGCAGCCCCATGGGCGCCACCGGGGAGCTGTTTTTT.

The rearrangement joins TRBV29-1 to TRBJ1-2, with D tentatively TRBD1 (6 bases). Germline CDR1 SQVTM, CDR2 ANQGSEA. V lost 7 bases and J lost 8, with 20 bases in between. This CDR3 comprises 13 residues. The CDR3 protein is CSAEQGRGNGYTF. The CDR3 DNA reads as TGCAGCGCTGAGCAAGGCAGGGGTAACGGCTACACCTTC.

The gene calls are TRBV3-1 (or the pseudogene TRBV3-2) and TRBJ2-3, with D hard to call. Trimming cost V 2 bases and J 4 bases, with 13 bases left between them. Germline CDR1 LGHDT, CDR2 YNNKEL (reference sequence). CDR3 size: 15 residues. CDR3 region: CASSQSLYAADTQYF. In DNA form, the CDR3 reads TGTGCCAGCAGCCAAAGCCTTTATGCCGCAGATACGCAGTATTTT.

This rearrangement joins TRBV23-1 to TRBJ2-7; the D gene is possibly TRBD1 (6 bases). TRBV23-1 is placed among ORFs of uncertain function. Trimming took 3 bases from V and 11 from J, leaving 23 bases between them. CDR3 length: 15 residues. CDR3 sequence: CASSHSHHREREEYF. CDR3 DNA sequence: TGCGCCAGCAGTCACTCCCATCACAGGGAAAGGGAAGAGTACTTC.

V and J are TRBV5-8 and TRBJ1-6, with no clear D. The CDR3 length is 16 residues. Per the germline V gene, CDR1 is SGHTS and CDR2 is YDEGEE. V was shortened by 2 bases and J by 2 bases, with 11 bases between the two germline ends. CDR3 region: CASSFPDLAYNSPLHF. CDR3 sequence (DNA): TGTGCCAGCAGCTTCCCCGACCTAGCCTATAATTCACCCCTCCACTTT.

This clone was counted once. This sequence joins TRBV7-2 and TRBJ1-3; 7 nucleotides match TRBD1. CDR1 is SGHTA, CDR2 FQGNSA, per germline. The V and J ends lost 5 bases and 5 bases, in that order; junction bases with no gene match: 9. The CDR3 runs 15 residues. The CDR3 DNA reads TGTGCCAGCAGCCCTACCGCGACAGGGAGAAACACCATATATTTT. The encoded protein is CASSPTATGRNTIYF. Based on the CDR3 plus reference TRBV7-2 and TRBJ1-3, the full variable domain is GAGVSQSPSNKVTEKGKDVELRCDPISGHTALYWYRQSLGQGLEFLIYFQGNSAPDKSGLPSDRFSAERTGGSVSTLTIQRTQQEDSAVYLCASSPTATGRNTIYFGEGSWLTVV.

The V and J genes are TRBV4-1 and TRBJ1-6; no clear D gene. V lost 0 bases and J 8 bases, leaving 5 bases between the germline ends. This CDR3 is built from 13 residues. Germline V lookup: CDR1 MGHRA, CDR2 YSYEKL. The CDR3 sequence: CASSQDIDSPLHF. DNA for the CDR3: TGCGCCAGCAGCCAAGATATCGATTCACCCCTCCACTTT.